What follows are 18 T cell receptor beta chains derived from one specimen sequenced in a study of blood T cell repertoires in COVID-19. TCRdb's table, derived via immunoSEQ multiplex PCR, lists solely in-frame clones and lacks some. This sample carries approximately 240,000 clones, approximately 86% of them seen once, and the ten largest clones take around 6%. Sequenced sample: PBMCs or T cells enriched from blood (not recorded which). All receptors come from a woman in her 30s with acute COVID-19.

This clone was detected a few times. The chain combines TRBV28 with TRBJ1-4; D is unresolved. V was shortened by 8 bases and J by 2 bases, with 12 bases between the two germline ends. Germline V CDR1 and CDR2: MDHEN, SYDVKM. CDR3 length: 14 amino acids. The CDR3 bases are TGTGCCAGCGTCTCGGACTTTACTAATGAAAAACTGTTTTTT. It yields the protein CASVSDFTNEKLFF.

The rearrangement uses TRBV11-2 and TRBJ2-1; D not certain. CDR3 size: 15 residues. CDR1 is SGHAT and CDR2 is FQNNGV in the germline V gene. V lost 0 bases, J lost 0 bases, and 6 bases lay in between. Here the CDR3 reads CASSLDYSSYNEQFF. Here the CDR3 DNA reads TGTGCCAGCAGCTTAGATTACAGCTCCTACAATGAGCAGTTCTTC.

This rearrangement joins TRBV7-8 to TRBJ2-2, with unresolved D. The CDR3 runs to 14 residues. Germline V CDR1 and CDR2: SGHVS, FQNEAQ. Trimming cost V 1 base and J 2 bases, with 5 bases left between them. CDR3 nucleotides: TGTGCCAGCAGCTTAGTAGCAAACACCGGGGAGCTGTTTTTT. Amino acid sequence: CASSLVANTGELFF.

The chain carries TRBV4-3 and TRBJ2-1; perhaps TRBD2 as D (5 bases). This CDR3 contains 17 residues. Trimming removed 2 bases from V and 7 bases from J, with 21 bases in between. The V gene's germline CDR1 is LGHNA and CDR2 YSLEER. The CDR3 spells CASSQSIATTLGNEQFF. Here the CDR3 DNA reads TGCGCCAGCAGCCAATCGATAGCGACGACCTTAGGGAATGAGCAGTTCTTC.

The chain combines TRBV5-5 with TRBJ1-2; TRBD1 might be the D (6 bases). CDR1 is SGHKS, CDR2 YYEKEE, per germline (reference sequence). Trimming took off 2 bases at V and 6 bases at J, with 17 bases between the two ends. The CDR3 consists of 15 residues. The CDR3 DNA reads TGTGCCAGCAGCTTCGGGGGGCCCGCCTTAAATGGCTACACCTTC. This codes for CASSFGGPALNGYTF.

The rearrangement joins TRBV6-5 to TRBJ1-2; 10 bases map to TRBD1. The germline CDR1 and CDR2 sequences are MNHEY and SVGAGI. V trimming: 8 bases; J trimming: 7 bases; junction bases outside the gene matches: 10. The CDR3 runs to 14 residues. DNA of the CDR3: TGTGCCAGCGCTGTGACCGGGACAGGGGTTGGCTACACCTTC. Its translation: CASAVTGTGVGYTF.

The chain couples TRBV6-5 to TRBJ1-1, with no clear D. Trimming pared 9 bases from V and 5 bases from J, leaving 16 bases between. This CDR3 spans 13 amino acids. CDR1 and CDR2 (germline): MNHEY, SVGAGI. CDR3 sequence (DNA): TGTGCCAGTTCAACCTTACACGCAACTGAAGCTTTCTTT. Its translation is CASSTLHATEAFF.

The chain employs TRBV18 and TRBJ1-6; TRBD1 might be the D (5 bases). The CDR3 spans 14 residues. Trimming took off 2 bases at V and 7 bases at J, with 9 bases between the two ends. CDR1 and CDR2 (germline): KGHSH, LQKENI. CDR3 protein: CASSPGAVNSPLHF. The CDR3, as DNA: TGTGCCAGCTCACCAGGGGCAGTGAATTCACCCCTCCACTTT.

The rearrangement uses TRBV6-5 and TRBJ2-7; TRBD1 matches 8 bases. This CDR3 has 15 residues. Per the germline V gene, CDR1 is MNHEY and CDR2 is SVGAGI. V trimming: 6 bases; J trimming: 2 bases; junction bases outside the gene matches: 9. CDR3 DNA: TGTGCCAGCAGCCTTGGTTCAGGGGGCGCCTACGAGCAGTACTTC. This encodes CASSLGSGGAYEQYF.

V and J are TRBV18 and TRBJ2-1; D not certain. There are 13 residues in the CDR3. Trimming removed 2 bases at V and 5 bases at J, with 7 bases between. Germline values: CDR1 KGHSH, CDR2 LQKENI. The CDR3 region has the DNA TGTGCCAGCTCACCAAAAAGCCACAATGAGCAGTTCTTC. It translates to CASSPKSHNEQFF.

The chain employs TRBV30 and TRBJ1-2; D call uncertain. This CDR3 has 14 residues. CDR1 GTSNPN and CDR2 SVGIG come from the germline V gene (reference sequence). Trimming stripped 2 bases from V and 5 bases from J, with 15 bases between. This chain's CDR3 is CAWSWRAGGYGYTF. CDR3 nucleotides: TGTGCCTGGAGTTGGAGGGCGGGTGGATATGGCTACACCTTC.

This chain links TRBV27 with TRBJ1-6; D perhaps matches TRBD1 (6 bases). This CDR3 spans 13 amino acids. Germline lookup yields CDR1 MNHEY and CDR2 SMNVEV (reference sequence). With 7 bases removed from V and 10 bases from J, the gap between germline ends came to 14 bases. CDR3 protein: CASTDSAVSPLHF. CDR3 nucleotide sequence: TGTGCCAGCACGGACAGCGCGGTCTCACCCCTCCACTTT.

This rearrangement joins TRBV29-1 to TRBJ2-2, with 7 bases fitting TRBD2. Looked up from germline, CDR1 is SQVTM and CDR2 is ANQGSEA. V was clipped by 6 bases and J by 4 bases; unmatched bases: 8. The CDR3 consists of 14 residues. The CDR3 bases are TGCAGCGTAGAGCGGGAACAACTCACCGGGGAGCTGTTTTTT. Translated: CSVEREQLTGELFF.

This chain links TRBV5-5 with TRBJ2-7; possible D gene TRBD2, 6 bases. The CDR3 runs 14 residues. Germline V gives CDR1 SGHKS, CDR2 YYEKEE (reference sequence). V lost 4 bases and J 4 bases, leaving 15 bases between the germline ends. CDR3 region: CASSRGDRTYEQYF. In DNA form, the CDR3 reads TGTGCCAGCAGCCGCGGGGACCGAACTTACGAGCAGTACTTC.

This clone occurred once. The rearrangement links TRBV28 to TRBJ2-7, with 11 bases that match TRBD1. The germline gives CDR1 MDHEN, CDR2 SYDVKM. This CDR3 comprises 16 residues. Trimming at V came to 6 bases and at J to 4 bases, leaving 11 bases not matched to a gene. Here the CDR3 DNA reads TGTGCCAGCAGGCCCACGTGGACAGGGGGCGGGTACGAGCAGTACTTC. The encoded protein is CASRPTWTGGGYEQYF.

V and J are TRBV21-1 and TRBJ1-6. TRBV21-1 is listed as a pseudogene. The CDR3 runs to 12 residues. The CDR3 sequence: CASVGGYSPLHF. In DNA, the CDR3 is TGTGCCAGCGTGGGCGGGTATTCACCCCTCCACTTT.

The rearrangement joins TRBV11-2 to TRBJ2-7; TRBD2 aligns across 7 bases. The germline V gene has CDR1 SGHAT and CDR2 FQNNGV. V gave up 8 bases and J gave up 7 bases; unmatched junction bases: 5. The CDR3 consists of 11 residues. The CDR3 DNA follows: TGTGCCAGCGCCAACGGGGGGGAGCAGTACTTC. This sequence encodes CASANGGEQYF. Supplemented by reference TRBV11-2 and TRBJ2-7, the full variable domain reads EAGVAQSPRYKIIEKRQSVAFWCNPISGHATLYWYQQILGQGPKLLIQFQNNGVVDDSQLPKDRFSAERLKGVDSTLKIQPAKLEDSAVYLCASANGGEQYFGPGTRLTVT.

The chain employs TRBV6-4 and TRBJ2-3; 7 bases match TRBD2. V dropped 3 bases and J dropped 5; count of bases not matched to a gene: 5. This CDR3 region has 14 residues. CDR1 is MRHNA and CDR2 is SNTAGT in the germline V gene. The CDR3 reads CASSEGREGDTQYF. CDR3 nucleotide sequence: TGTGCCAGCAGTGAGGGCAGGGAGGGAGATACGCAGTATTTT.